This T cell receptor (beta chain) emerged from a study of blood T cell repertoires in COVID-19. Overall study context: There were acute and convalescent COVID-19 samples, and they came from the United States, Italy and Spain. From T cells, B-cell-depleted T cells, or PBMCs came the material, which was cDNA or gDNA.

Study processing details: The authors estimated nucleated cell counts from reference gene primer amplification. TCRdb's copy holds only in-frame clones and misses some; the assay was immunoSEQ multiplex PCR. V and J calls and clone size come straight from that table; D and trimming were deduced from the DNA. The sample lists about 190,000 clones; around nine tenths were seen once. Germline V gene data show CDR1 as SGHRS and CDR2 as YFSETQ. The trim removed 1 base at V and 5 bases at J, leaving 9 bases unmatched. The CDR3 is 15 amino acids. Sequencing was performed on peripheral blood. This sequence was found in a man between 40 and 49 years old with active or convalescent COVID-19. The chain has TRBV5-1 and TRBJ2-7, with TRBD1 matching over 7 bases. The chain's CDR3 is CASSLNRGSLDEQYF. The DNA for the CDR3 is TGCGCCAGCAGCTTGAACAGGGGCAGCCTGGACGAGCAGTACTTC.